Each of the 21 T cell receptor beta chains below was sequenced from the same sample in a study of T cells in Graves' hyperthyroidism and ophthalmopathy. RNA transcripts served as the template for amplifying TCR beta CDR3 regions. The HTBI set primed first-round TCR CDR3 RT-PCR. One entry per CDR3 protein results from TCRdb running MiXCR on the multiplex PCR reads. The data show roughly 840,000 distinct CDR3 sequences, 35% to 45% seen once. What was sequenced was blood. All receptors come from a man younger than 35 with Graves' hyperthyroidism.

This clonotype appeared a few times. This chain links TRBV7-2 with TRBJ2-5; weak D call: TRBD1 (5 bases). This CDR3 has 16 amino acids. Germline V gene sequence: CDR1 SGHTA, CDR2 FQGNSA. Trimming took 0 bases from V and 3 from J, leaving 14 bases between them. The CDR3 reads CASSLAGAGWEETQYF. The CDR3 DNA is TGTGCCAGCAGCTTAGCAGGAGCAGGGTGGGAAGAGACCCAGTACTTC.

This clonotype was seen a few times. The J gene is TRBJ2-5, the V gene TRBV19, with TRBD1 as a possible D gene (6 bases). Trimming took 3 bases from V and 4 from J, leaving 15 bases between them. CDR3 length: 15 amino acids. Germline assignment: CDR1 LNHDA and CDR2 SQIVND (reference sequence). The DNA of the CDR3 is TGTGCCAGTAGTATCGTTGGGGGCTTAACAGAGACCCAGTACTTC. Its translation is CASSIVGGLTETQYF.

The genes are TRBV12-5 and TRBJ2-5; TRBD2 matches at 10 bases. Unmatched junction bases numbered 4, after V lost 7 bases and J lost 2 bases. Germline assignment: CDR1 LGHNT and CDR2 FRNRAP. The CDR3 length is 14 residues. The CDR3 region has the DNA TGTGCTAGTGCCGTAGCGGGGGGTCAAGAGACCCAGTACTTC. This codes for CASAVAGGQETQYF.

As to this clonotype: A much larger clone lies one base from this, so it may be a read error. The rearrangement joins TRBV15 to TRBJ2-7, with TRBD2 as a possible D gene (7 bases). The CDR3 is made up of 15 amino acids. Germline-derived CDR1 and CDR2 are LNHNV and YYDKDF (reference sequence). CDR3 DNA sequence: TGTGCCACCAGCAGAGACCCGGGGGGCTCCTACAAGCAGTACTTC. Amino acids: CATSRDPGGSYKQYF. Supplemented by reference TRBV15 and TRBJ2-7, the full variable domain reads DAMVIQNPRYQVTQFGKPVTLSCSQTLNHNVMYWYQQKSSQAPKLLFHYYDKDFNNEADTPDNFQSRRPNTSFCFLDIRSPGLGDTAMYLCATSRDPGGSYKQYFGPGTRLTVT.

Details on this clonotype: A read error is possible here, since a much larger clone lies one base away. The CDR3 does not close with the conserved phenylalanine or tryptophan, likely indicating a read error. This chain joins TRBV7-2 and TRBJ1-1; D gene uncertain. CDR3 length: 13 amino acids. Germline values: CDR1 SGHTA, CDR2 FQGNSA. The DNA of the CDR3 is TGCGCCAGCAGCCAACCTCCGGACGGTGAAGCTTTCCTT. Its translation: CASSQPPDGEAFL.

The sample holds many counts of this clonotype. V and J are TRBV9 and TRBJ2-7, with 8 positions matching TRBD1. V trimming: 1 base; J trimming: 3 bases; junction bases outside the gene matches: 6. The CDR3 has 15 residues. CDR1 and CDR2 (germline): SGDLS, YYNGEE. This CDR3 is CASSVSGTGDYEQYF. CDR3 DNA: TGTGCCAGCAGCGTATCCGGGACAGGCGACTACGAGCAGTACTTC.

The chain is built from TRBV7-6 and TRBJ2-7, with TRBD2 matching 8 bases. Germline CDR1 is SGHVS and CDR2 is FNYEAQ. Trimming took 6 bases from V and 9 from J; bases not matched to a gene: 19. The CDR3 runs to 16 residues. The CDR3 DNA reads as TGTGCCAGCAGTTCCGGTAGAGCGGGGGAACAATCTGGGCAGTACTTC. Its protein is CASSSGRAGEQSGQYF.

This clonotype has a count of ten or more. The chain is built from TRBV29-1 and TRBJ2-7; unclear D gene. The CDR3 contains 11 residues. V dropped 4 bases and J dropped 3 bases, with 7 bases sitting between them. CDR1 and CDR2 from the germline V gene are SQVTM and ANQGSEA. This CDR3 reads CSVGPGYEQYF. The CDR3 DNA reads TGCAGCGTTGGGCCGGGCTACGAGCAGTACTTC.

The table lists this clonotype with a few counts. This chain links TRBV4-2 with TRBJ1-5; D gene ambiguous. The germline V and J ends were trimmed by 0 bases and 7 bases, with 7 bases remaining between them. Germline V CDR1 and CDR2: LGHNA, YNFKEQ. The CDR3 contains 13 residues. The CDR3 DNA is TGTGCCAGCAGCCAAGATCCCGCCCAGCCCCAGCATTTT. It specifies CASSQDPAQPQHF.

The sample holds many counts of this clonotype. The chain couples TRBV2 to TRBJ1-6, with TRBD1 matching over 9 bases. CDR3 size: 15 residues. Germline V gene data show CDR1 as SNHLY and CDR2 as FYNNEI. Trimming took 4 bases from V and 8 from J; bases not matched to a gene: 6. CDR3: CASSVDRGIDSPLHF. The CDR3 coding sequence is TGTGCCAGCAGTGTGGACAGGGGTATCGATTCACCCCTCCACTTT.

The rearrangement joins TRBV12-3 or TRBV12-4 to TRBJ1-5; D gene uncertain. Trimming left V 5 bases short and J 6 bases short, with 23 bases between. The CDR3 is made up of 17 amino acids. The CDR3 nucleotides read TGTGCCAGCAGTACCTACTCGGTGAACGTGTACGGTCAGCCCCAGCATTTT. It translates to CASSTYSVNVYGQPQHF.

In this sample, this clonotype turned up many times. The V gene is TRBV20-1, the J gene TRBJ2-5, with D perhaps assigned TRBD1 or TRBD2 (5 bases each). The CDR3 length is 13 residues. The germline CDR1 and CDR2 sequences are DFQATT and SNEGSKA (reference sequence). Trimming removed 4 bases from V and 2 bases from J, with 11 bases in between. The CDR3 nucleotides read TGCAGTGCTAAGGTCTGGGGGCAAGAGACCCAGTACTTC. Its translation: CSAKVWGQETQYF.

Many counts were recorded for this clonotype. The rearrangement links TRBV9 to TRBJ1-5; 7 nucleotides match TRBD1. V was pared by 3 bases and J by 0 bases, with 3 bases of the junction left unmatched. The CDR3 spans 15 residues. Germline-derived CDR1 and CDR2 are SGDLS and YYNGEE. The chain's CDR3 is CASSEGAASNQPQHF. CDR3 nucleotide sequence: TGTGCCAGCAGCGAGGGGGCGGCTAGCAATCAGCCCCAGCATTTT. The whole variable domain, remainder taken from reference TRBV9 and TRBJ1-5, is DSGVTQTPKHLITATGQRVTLRCSPRSGDLSVYWYQQSLDQGLQFLIQYYNGEERAKGNILERFSAQQFPDLHSELNLSSLELGDSALYFCASSEGAASNQPQHFGDGTRLSIL.

In this sample, this clonotype turned up many times. The rearrangement links TRBV25-1 to TRBJ2-5, with D perhaps matching TRBD1 (6 bases). The germline CDR1 and CDR2 sequences are MGHDK and SYGVNS. V gave up 2 bases and J gave up 5 bases, with 15 bases separating them. This CDR3 region has 15 residues. CDR3 residues: CASSEKRTARETQYF. The CDR3 region has the DNA TGTGCCAGCAGTGAAAAAAGGACAGCCCGGGAGACCCAGTACTTC.

This clonotype was counted at least ten times. The V and J genes are TRBV7-9 and TRBJ1-1, with D maybe TRBD1 (6 bases). The CDR3 is made up of 17 amino acids. The V and J ends lost 5 bases and 4 bases respectively, with 23 bases between them. CDR1 and CDR2 (germline): SEHNR, FQNEAQ (reference sequence). CDR3 residues: CASSQRTASSLGTEAFF. CDR3 in DNA: TGTGCCAGCAGCCAGCGGACAGCATCCTCCCTGGGCACTGAAGCTTTCTTT.

Concerning this clonotype: This may be a read error, as it is one base from a much larger clone. The chain links TRBV10-1 to TRBJ2-5, with TRBD1 identical over 8 bases. Germline V CDR1 and CDR2: WNHNN, SYGVQD (reference sequence). The CDR3 extends over 14 amino acids. CDR3 sequence (DNA): TGCGCCAGCAGTGAGGCAGGGGGCCAAGAGGCCCAGTACTTC. Residues: CASSEAGGQEAQYF.

The rearrangement uses TRBV19 and TRBJ2-7; the D gene is possibly TRBD2 (7 bases). Trimming took 9 bases from V and 7 from J, leaving 16 bases between them. The CDR3 has 12 residues. Looked up from germline, CDR1 is LNHDA and CDR2 is SQIVND (reference sequence). The CDR3 is CASGRGAREQYF. The CDR3 coding sequence is TGTGCCAGCGGACGGGGGGCACGGGAGCAGTACTTC.

A note on this clonotype: This may come from a read error, since a much larger clone is one base off. This sequence joins TRBV5-1 and TRBJ1-2; tentatively, D is TRBD1 (5 bases). V dropped 3 bases and J dropped 7 bases, with 16 bases sitting between them. CDR3 length: 14 amino acids. Germline lookup yields CDR1 SGHRS and CDR2 YFSETQ. CDR3 protein: CASSSINRDPGYTF. The CDR3, as DNA: TGCGCCAGCAGCTCAATCAATAGGGACCCTGGCTACACCTTC.

This clonotype was recorded only once. The V call is TRBV29-1, the J call TRBJ2-7, with D possibly being TRBD1 (6 bases). This CDR3 is 13 amino acids long. Germline CDR1 SQVTM, CDR2 ANQGSEA. V was trimmed by 8 bases and J by 3 bases, leaving 17 bases between them. The CDR3 here is CSHRQDPDYEQYF. The DNA of the CDR3 is TGCAGCCATAGACAGGACCCGGACTACGAGCAGTACTTC.

The chain carries TRBV7-2 and TRBJ2-7, with TRBD2 matching over 9 bases. CDR1 and CDR2 (germline): SGHTA, FQGNSA. V lost 6 bases and J lost 3; bases outside the gene matches: 6. The length of the CDR3 is 14 residues. CDR3 DNA: TGTGCCAGCAGTCCGACTAGCGGACTCTACGAGCAGTACTTC. Translation: CASSPTSGLYEQYF.

V is TRBV7-3 and J is TRBJ2-7; TRBD2 aligns across 10 bases. CDR3 size: 16 residues. Germline CDR1 SGHTA, CDR2 FQGTGA. The J segment lost 2 bases and the V segment lost 0 bases, leaving 4 bases of the junction unmatched. The CDR3 loop is CASSLTGTSAAYEQYF. The CDR3 bases are TGTGCCAGCAGCTTAACCGGGACTAGCGCAGCCTACGAGCAGTACTTC.